This T cell receptor beta chain was found in a study of siplizumab effects on memory and regulatory T cells. Sequencing used immunoSEQ multiplex PCR; TCRdb keeps in-frame clones, though not all of them. The sample has about 72,000 clones; 91% are singletons. Study-wide points: Naive T cells looked more diverse than memory cells and looked like major alloresponse contributors. Roughly 75-96% of proliferating CD4+ or CD8+ clones lacked a naive or memory phenotype that could be assigned.

Germline V lookup: CDR1 SGHVS, CDR2 FNYEAQ. The CDR3 is 14 amino acids. The V gene lost 1 base and the J gene lost 8 bases, with 12 bases spanning the gap. On this clone: What it binds is unknown.

The chain has TRBV7-6 and TRBJ2-1, with D hard to call. This TCR came from a human donor in good health. The sequenced material came from CD8+ T cells sorted from blood. This CDR3 is CASSLGKLTDEQFF. The CDR3 nucleotides read TGTGCCAGCAGCTTAGGAAAGCTAACTGATGAGCAGTTCTTC. The full variable domain, in which reference TRBV7-6 and TRBJ2-1 provide the parts outside the CDR3, is GAGVSQSPRYKVTKRGQDVALRCDPISGHVSLYWYRQALGQGPEFLTYFNYEAQQDKSGLPNDRFSAERPEGSISTLTIQRTEQRDSAMYRCASSLGKLTDEQFFGPGTRLTVL.